Included here is one T cell receptor beta chain sequence, with context. No antigen is known for it. This sample was taken from a study of CD8+CD57+ T cells in acquired aplastic anemia. Overall study: DNA per sorted CD4+ or CD8+ sample ranged roughly 0.19 to 27.4 ug, averaging around 3 ug. Study conclusions and caveats: CD8+ Simpson's diversity in patients was not significantly different from that in controls. Overlapping CD8+ CDR3 repertoires of patients and controls contained some 30 shared sequences.

Genomic DNA was employed as the template in profiling TCR beta VDJ and CDR3. Via MiXCR, TCRdb re-called the reads, giving one row per CDR3 protein. The repertoire includes just over 400,000 distinct CDR3 sequences, 55% to 75% of them detected once, and around 4% sits in the top ten. This TCR was recovered from a human donor in good health, serving as a control. Sequenced input: sorted CD4+, CD8+, or CD8+CD57+ T cells (not recorded which) from PBMCs.

For the CDR3, the DNA is TGCAGCCAGGGAGACACAGATACGCAGTATTTT. This encodes CSQGDTDTQYF. This chain joins TRBV29-1 and TRBJ2-3, with D possibly being TRBD1 or TRBD2 (5 bases each). CDR3 length: 11 amino acids. Germline V CDR1 and CDR2: SQVTM, ANQGSEA. With 8 bases removed from V and 2 bases from J, the gap between germline ends came to 8 bases.